The 21 T cell receptor beta chains below were found in one sample sequenced in a study of identical twins. TCRdb re-called the 5' RACE reads with MiXCR, one entry per CDR3 protein. The sample includes more than 1.5 million distinct CDR3 sequences, roughly a third of them seen just once. Sequenced input: cord blood. Receptors were obtained from a newborn girl in good health.

Note on this clonotype: A clone one base away is much larger, so this may be a read error. The chain has TRBV6-5 and TRBJ1-2; the D gene is possibly TRBD1 (5 bases). This CDR3 is 13 amino acids long. Germline CDR1 and CDR2: MNHEY and SVGAGI. Trimming took 0 bases from V and 5 from J, leaving 7 bases between them. CDR3 residues: CASSYSPGYGYTF. The CDR3 DNA reads TGTGCCAGCAGTTACTCGCCAGGGTATGGCTACACCTTC.

This clonotype occurred a few times. V gene TRBV6-5 combines with J gene TRBJ2-1; TRBD2 is a possible D gene (5 bases). Trimming removed 5 bases from V and 14 bases from J, with 13 bases in between. CDR3 size: 11 residues. Germline loops: CDR1 MNHEY, CDR2 SVGAGI. For the CDR3, the DNA is TGTGCCAGCAGTATGGGAGCCGTGGAGTTCTTC. Its translation is CASSMGAVEFF.

Only one count was recorded for this clonotype. The J gene is TRBJ1-1, the V gene TRBV4-2; no clear D gene. V lost 3 bases and J lost 1, with 6 bases in between. This CDR3 contains 13 residues. From germline, CDR1 is LGHNA and CDR2 YNFKEQ. In DNA form, the CDR3 reads TGTGCCAGCAGCCAGCCCAGGAACACTGAAGCTTTCTTT. Its translation is CASSQPRNTEAFF.

The J gene is TRBJ2-3, the V gene TRBV19; 10 nucleotides agree with TRBD2. V shed 9 bases and J 1 base; nucleotides not matched to a gene: 10. The V gene's germline CDR1 is LNHDA and CDR2 SQIVND (reference sequence). The CDR3 contains 16 residues. CDR3 nucleotides: TGTGCCAGCAGTCCTACCGGGACTAGCGGCACAGATACGCAGTATTTT. Protein product: CASSPTGTSGTDTQYF.

This clonotype was picked up one time. This chain joins TRBV4-1 and TRBJ1-2; a weak D match, TRBD1 (5 bases). CDR1 and CDR2 (germline): MGHRA, YSYEKL. V was clipped by 2 bases and J by 0 bases, with 10 bases between them. CDR3 length: 15 residues. The chain's CDR3 is CASSQRGQSNYGYTF. In DNA, the CDR3 is TGCGCCAGCAGCCAACGGGGCCAATCTAACTATGGCTACACCTTC.

The rearrangement joins TRBV7-8 to TRBJ2-1; TRBD2 matches at 15 bases. This CDR3 is built from 18 residues. The junction had 7 bases not matched to a gene; V was cut back by 1 base and J by 6 bases. The germline gives CDR1 SGHVS, CDR2 FQNEAQ. The CDR3, as DNA: TGTGCCAGCAGCTTAGGGGGACTAGCGGGAGGCCTCCGCAATGAGCAGTTCTTC. Its translation: CASSLGGLAGGLRNEQFF.

The rearrangement uses TRBV5-6 and TRBJ2-5; 7 bases are shared with TRBD2. Per the germline V gene, CDR1 is SGHDT and CDR2 is YYEEEE. The ends lost 4 bases at V and 11 bases at J; junction bases unmatched: 20. There are 16 residues in the CDR3. The CDR3 is CASSGPRASGYNEQYF. The CDR3 bases are TGTGCCAGCAGCGGCCCTAGGGCTAGCGGATACAATGAGCAGTACTTC. The variable domain in full, completed from reference TRBV5-6 and TRBJ2-5, reads DAGVTQSPTHLIKTRGQQVTLRCSPKSGHDTVSWYQQALGQGPQFIFQYYEEEERQRGNFPDRFSGHQFPNYSSELNVNALLLGDSALYLCASSGPRASGYNEQYFGPGTRLLVL.

This clonotype showed up many times. The DNA of the CDR3 is TGTGCCAGCAGTGAATTAGGGGACGAGCAGTACTTC. It yields the protein CASSELGDEQYF. The V call is TRBV6-1, the J call TRBJ2-7, with a tentative D call TRBD1 (5 bases). With 2 bases removed from V and 5 bases from J, the gap between germline ends came to 7 bases. This CDR3 has 12 amino acids. Looked up from germline, CDR1 is MNHNS and CDR2 is SASEGT.

The rearrangement links TRBV2 to TRBJ2-3, with 7 positions matching TRBD2. The V segment lost 5 bases and the J segment 7 bases; nucleotides outside the gene matches: 6. CDR1 and CDR2 from the germline V gene are SNHLY and FYNNEI. CDR3 size: 13 residues. Here the CDR3 DNA reads TGTGCCAGCAGTAGCGGGAATGTGTATACGCAGTATTTT. It encodes CASSSGNVYTQYF.

This chain joins TRBV7-8 and TRBJ2-7; the D call may be TRBD1 or TRBD2 (5 bases each). Germline V lookup: CDR1 SGHVS, CDR2 FQNEAQ. This CDR3 comprises 16 residues. Trimming removed 4 bases from V and 0 bases from J, with 16 bases in between. CDR3: CASSSLGPMSSYEQYF. CDR3 coding DNA: TGTGCCAGCAGCTCCTTGGGACCGATGAGCTCCTACGAGCAGTACTTC.

This clonotype has just a few counts. The gene calls are TRBV6-1 and TRBJ1-5; D is uncertain. The germline V gene encodes CDR1 MNHNS and CDR2 SASEGT. There are 14 residues in the CDR3. Trimming took 7 bases from V and 6 from J, leaving 16 bases between them. CDR3 amino acids: CASTVRSWGQPQHF. The CDR3 DNA follows: TGTGCCAGCACGGTCCGGTCCTGGGGTCAGCCCCAGCATTTT.

The table lists this clonotype with a few counts. V is TRBV27 and J is TRBJ1-1; no reliable D call. Germline V gene data show CDR1 as MNHEY and CDR2 as SMNVEV (reference sequence). This CDR3 comprises 13 residues. Trimming took 10 bases from V and 7 from J, leaving 19 bases between them. The DNA for the CDR3 is TGTGCCACCACTGGCGGGAACCATGTTGAAGCTTTCTTT. Residues: CATTGGNHVEAFF.

This clonotype showed up many times. The chain employs TRBV24-1 and TRBJ2-4, with TRBD2 matching over 10 bases. The CDR3 extends over 15 amino acids. From germline, CDR1 is KGHDR and CDR2 SFDVKD. The J segment lost 7 bases and the V segment lost 5 bases, leaving 7 bases of the junction unmatched. The CDR3, as DNA: TGTGCCACCAGTGCTAGCGGGAGAGGAGAGAACATTCAGTACTTC. The encoded protein is CATSASGRGENIQYF.

CDR3 protein: CSGREGPWDSPLHF. CDR3 DNA: TGCTCGGGGAGGGAGGGGCCTTGGGATTCACCCCTCCACTTT. The chain has TRBV20-1 and TRBJ1-6; possible D gene TRBD1, 5 bases. There are 14 residues in the CDR3. Per germline, CDR1 DFQATT and CDR2 SNEGSKA (reference sequence).

This clonotype was recorded at least ten times. This chain connects TRBV20-1 to TRBJ2-7, with TRBD2 identical over 8 bases. The CDR3 sequence is 15 residues long. With 5 bases clipped from V and 0 bases from J, the junction kept 9 bases outside the gene matches. Per germline, CDR1 DFQATT and CDR2 SNEGSKA (reference sequence). The CDR3: CSARFGGTSSYEQYF. The CDR3 bases are TGCAGTGCTCGTTTTGGGGGGACTAGCTCCTACGAGCAGTACTTC.

V usage is TRBV6-2 or TRBV6-3 and J usage is TRBJ2-7, with D perhaps being TRBD1 or TRBD2 (5 bases each). Trimming stripped 6 bases from V and 0 bases from J, with 9 bases between. Per the germline V gene, CDR1 is MNHEY and CDR2 is SVGEGT. The CDR3 runs 13 residues. The CDR3 DNA follows: TGTGCCAGCAGGAGGGACCACTCCTACGAGCAGTACTTC. Protein product: CASRRDHSYEQYF.

This clonotype was seen ten or more times. J is TRBJ2-7 and V is TRBV28, with 9 bases that match TRBD2. V shed 6 bases and J 0 bases; nucleotides not matched to a gene: 6. CDR3 size: 15 residues. The V gene's germline CDR1 is MDHEN and CDR2 SYDVKM. This CDR3 reads CASRIRLAVSYEQYF. The CDR3 nucleotides are TGTGCCAGCAGAATCAGACTAGCGGTCTCCTACGAGCAGTACTTC.

The chain joins TRBV7-9 to TRBJ2-1, with a weak D call TRBD2 (6 bases). The CDR3 is 13 amino acids. The V end lost 5 bases, the J end lost 10 bases, and 15 bases lay between the germline ends. The germline V gene encodes CDR1 SEHNR and CDR2 FQNEAQ (reference sequence). The CDR3 DNA reads as TGTGCCAGCAGCACACCTCGGGGGTCAGAGCAGTTCTTC. Encoded protein: CASSTPRGSEQFF.

This clonotype has only one observation. The chain has TRBV4-1 and TRBJ1-1; D uncertain. The CDR3 loop spans 14 amino acids. Germline loops: CDR1 MGHRA, CDR2 YSYEKL. V was cut by 1 base and J by 1 base, with 7 bases left in between. The CDR3 reads CASSQVRRNTEAFF. CDR3 nucleotides: TGCGCCAGCAGCCAAGTTCGCAGGAACACTGAAGCTTTCTTT.

This clonotype was counted ten times or more. The chain couples TRBV29-1 to TRBJ2-1, with 9 bases matching TRBD2. The CDR3 extends over 11 amino acids. V shed 7 bases and J 5 bases; nucleotides not matched to a gene: 0. Germline loops: CDR1 SQVTM, CDR2 ANQGSEA. CDR3 nucleotide sequence: TGCAGCGGGACTAGCGACAATGAGCAGTTCTTC. Translating gives CSGTSDNEQFF.

This clonotype was seen more than once but under ten times. V gene TRBV2 combines with J gene TRBJ2-1; perhaps D is TRBD1 or TRBD2 (5 bases each). The length of the CDR3 is 17 residues. Per the germline V gene, CDR1 is SNHLY and CDR2 is FYNNEI. The germline V and J ends were trimmed by 7 bases and 4 bases, with 23 bases remaining between them. CDR3 residues: CASTGFGSRGPYNEQFF. The CDR3 DNA follows: TGTGCCAGCACCGGATTCGGTTCCCGGGGACCTTACAATGAGCAGTTCTTC.